This entry is about one T cell receptor (beta chain). Using RNA transcripts as the source, TCR beta CDR3 regions were amplified. TCR CDR3 regions were first amplified by RT-PCR with HTBI primers. TCRdb ran MiXCR on the multiplex PCR reads and lists one entry per CDR3 protein. The sample contains 540,000 or so distinct CDR3 sequences, roughly 46% of which appear only once. This sample is drawn from a study of T cells in Graves' hyperthyroidism and ophthalmopathy. This receptor was taken from an adult woman with Graves' disease, either hyperthyroidism or ophthalmopathy (not recorded which). Sequenced input: peripheral blood or thyroid tissue (not recorded which).

The CDR3 reads CASSQNRATNPLEKLFF. The CDR3 DNA is TGTGCCAGCAGTCAGAACAGGGCGACCAACCCCCTTGAAAAACTGTTTTTT. V gene TRBV2 combines with J gene TRBJ1-4; the D gene is possibly TRBD1 (6 bases). V was pared by 5 bases and J by 7 bases, with 23 bases between. The length of the CDR3 is 17 residues. CDR1 and CDR2 from the germline V gene are SNHLY and FYNNEI.